This T cell receptor beta chain was obtained from a study of blood T cells in healthy people across ages. Alongside a J-beta primer mix, a sample-barcoded 5' primer served in a second PCR lasting about 7 to 12 cycles. TCRdb redid the calling of the 5' RACE reads with MiXCR, one entry per CDR3 protein. The sample includes fewer than 1,000,000 distinct CDR3 sequences, less than 60% of them seen just once. Sequencing input: blood. This receptor was taken from a man older than 75 in good health.

CDR3 nucleotide sequence: TGCAGCGTTGAACGGGCAGGGGGCGCAGATACGCAGTATTTT. It specifies CSVERAGGADTQYF. This rearrangement joins TRBV29-1 to TRBJ2-3; 8 nucleotides agree with TRBD1. The CDR3 loop spans 14 amino acids. Germline V gene data show CDR1 as SQVTM and CDR2 as ANQGSEA. After removal of 2 bases from V and 4 bases from J, the junction contained 5 bases not matched to a gene.